This T cell receptor (beta chain) was identified during a study of blood T cells in healthy people across ages. Together with a sample-barcoded 5' primer, a J-beta primer mix was included in a second PCR lasting roughly 6 to 12 cycles. Via MiXCR, TCRdb re-called the 5' RACE reads, giving one row per CDR3 protein. The sample records around 1,800,000 distinct CDR3 sequences, 39% being singletons. V was clipped by 7 bases and J by 3 bases, with 15 bases between them. The CDR3 length is 14 residues. Germline V lookup: CDR1 SGHTA, CDR2 FQGNSA. Russia was home to the donors, healthy Caucasian individuals aged roughly 6 to 95.

The chain carries TRBV7-2 and TRBJ1-1; D call uncertain. This TCR came from a human donor in good health. Sample: blood. The CDR3 protein is CASTRVPVYTEAFF. In DNA, the CDR3 is TGTGCCAGCACCCGGGTTCCAGTGTACACTGAAGCTTTCTTT. Drawing the rest from reference TRBV7-2 and TRBJ1-1, the complete variable domain is GAGVSQSPSNKVTEKGKDVELRCDPISGHTALYWYRQSLGQGLEFLIYFQGNSAPDKSGLPSDRFSAERTGGSVSTLTIQRTQQEDSAVYLCASTRVPVYTEAFFGQGTRLTVV.